Listed below are T cell receptor beta chains from one sample, sequenced in a study of blood T cell repertoires in COVID-19. Profiled with immunoSEQ multiplex PCR; TCRdb holds only in-frame clones, not every one. Of tens of thousands of clones listed, roughly 84% are singletons. Sequencing was done on a sample of peripheral blood. Receptor source: a human donor in a cohort sampled during active COVID-19. CDR3s include the opening cysteine and the closing phenylalanine or tryptophan. A D gene is named only where the DNA matches it firmly. Rows give clone size only sometimes, using once, few, many, or a class for an expanded clone.

d_call,clone_size,v_call,j_call,cdr3_aa,cdr3_nt
TRBD1,few,TRBV15,TRBJ1-2,CATSRGGQGGGYTF,TGTGCCACCAGCAGAGGGGGACAGGGGGGTGGCTACACCTTC
TRBD2,-,TRBV4-1,TRBJ2-3,CASSYLAAFTDTQYF,TGCGCCAGCAGCTATCTAGCGGCGTTCACAGATACGCAGTATTTT
-,-,TRBV6-5,TRBJ1-5,CASSYSPGRPDQPQHF,TGTGCCAGCAGTTACTCGCCGGGTCGGCCCGATCAGCCCCAGCATTTT
TRBD1,-,TRBV5-8,TRBJ1-3,CASSLPGQGSGNTIYF,TGTGCCAGCAGCCTGCCGGGACAGGGATCCGGAAACACCATATATTTT
TRBD1,-,TRBV6-2/TRBV6-3,TRBJ2-2,CASSGDRGSGELFF,TGTGCCAGCAGTGGGGACAGGGGGAGCGGGGAGCTGTTTTTT
-,-,TRBV25-1,TRBJ2-1,CASSDGAEQFF,TGTGCCAGCAGTGATGGAGCGGAGCAGTTCTTC
TRBD1,-,TRBV4-1,TRBJ1-6,CASSHGQGGSPLHF,TGCGCCAGCAGCCATGGACAGGGCGGTTCACCCCTCCACTTT
-,-,TRBV6-5,TRBJ1-5,CASSYSGKSNQPQHF,TGTGCCAGCAGTTACTCGGGCAAGAGCAATCAGCCCCAGCATTTT
-,-,TRBV28,TRBJ2-3,CASSLHGVMGTQYF,TGTGCCAGCAGTTTACACGGGGTTATGGGTACGCAGTATTTT
TRBD1,-,TRBV11-1,TRBJ1-2,CASSPRTGWNYRYTF,TGTGCCAGCAGCCCGCGGACAGGGTGGAATTATCGCTACACCTTC
TRBD1,-,TRBV2,TRBJ2-7,CASSPDRGRDEQYF,TGTGCCAGCAGTCCCGACAGGGGAAGAGACGAGCAGTACTTC
-,-,TRBV2,TRBJ1-1,CASSEAALRVTEAFF,TGTGCCAGCAGTGAAGCGGCATTGAGGGTCACTGAAGCTTTCTTT
-,-,TRBV7-8,TRBJ1-5,CASSLGEDQPQHF,TGTGCCAGCAGCTTGGGTGAGGATCAGCCCCAGCATTTT